This TCR beta chain was captured by sequencing in a study of glioma-infiltrating T cells. On the study more broadly: Before surgery, glioma patients received dexamethasone for at most six days. Findings and caveats of the study: Patients with low tissue-blood divergence carried a signature set of shared blood CDR3 motifs. Tissue-blood divergence was below expectation in non-neoplastic patients, above in gliomas.

Turning to this clonotype: Its antigen is unknown.

TCR alpha and beta CDR3 regions were amplified from RNA using iRepertoire nested multiplex PCR. One entry per CDR3 protein results from TCRdb running MiXCR on the multiplex PCR reads. The top ten hold 12% of the sample, which has approximately 400,000 distinct CDR3 sequences, roughly two fifths seen once. Between the trimmed V and J ends, which lost 5 bases and 5 bases, there was a span of 18 bases. The CDR3 has 15 amino acids. Germline assignment: CDR1 SGHTA and CDR2 FQGNSA. Sequenced input: glioma tissue, nonneoplastic brain tissue, or PBMCs (not recorded which). This rearrangement joins TRBV7-2 to TRBJ2-5; D is perhaps TRBD1 or TRBD2 (6 bases each). This sequence was found in a human donor with low-grade glioma or glioblastoma, undergoing nonglioma brain surgery, or in good health (not recorded which). The CDR3 sequence is CASSRRSGAAETQYF. CDR3 DNA sequence: TGTGCCAGCAGCCGCAGGTCGGGGGCGGCGGAGACCCAGTACTTC.